Sequencing of this TCR beta chain was carried out in a study of shared clonotypes between healthy human individuals. All donors qualified as healthy HIV-negative adults and had experienced no recent acute infections or vaccinations. Researchers ran the assay at a deep level. Investigators spread the genomic DNA of each subset evenly over several immunoSEQ plates. Each PCR replicate run on unsorted PBMC took in 250 to 300 ng DNA, around 30,000 T cell genomes. Using immunoSEQ multiplex PCR, the repertoire was profiled, and TCRdb retains in-frame clones only, with some absent. This table holds roughly 450,000 clones, about four fifths found once. J lost 3 bases, V lost 1 base, and 6 bases had no gene match. The CDR3 is 15 residues long. CDR1 and CDR2 from the germline V gene are WNHNN and SYGVQD (reference sequence).

The sequenced sample consisted of PBMCs. The receptor's source is a woman aged 40 to 50 in good health. Some clones in this sample may be carry-over from other donors' samples. The chain joins TRBV10-1 to TRBJ2-7; 7 bases map to TRBD2. CDR3 DNA sequence: TGCGCCAGCAGTGAGTTTGGGGGGGGTCACTACGAGCAGTACTTC. Translated, it gives CASSEFGGGHYEQYF.